This T cell receptor beta chain was observed in a study of neurological immune-mediated disorders. This clonotype occurred many times. TCRdb called the 5' RACE reads again in MiXCR, with one record for every CDR3 protein. The table records some 31,000 distinct CDR3 sequences, under 6% of them present only once. CDR3 size: 13 residues. Per germline, CDR1 ENHRY and CDR2 SYGVKD. V dropped 4 bases and J dropped 2 bases, with 6 bases sitting between them. This TCR was recovered from a man between 18 and 29 years old in good health. Material for sequencing was PBMCs. V is TRBV10-3 and J is TRBJ1-5; D possibly corresponds to TRBD1 (5 bases). The CDR3 reads CAISVGGNQPQHF. As DNA, the CDR3 is TGTGCCATCAGTGTAGGGGGCAATCAGCCCCAGCATTTT.